This TCR beta chain came from a study of T cells in localized non-small cell lung cancer. Study-wide findings and caveats: There was an association of higher blood T cell density with longer overall survival. Of the top 100 tumor clones, median about 56 were in adjacent lung, around 28 among its top 100. Without multi-region sequencing, intratumor heterogeneity could not be excluded.

In regard to this clone: Its antigen is not known.

Assay used: immunoSEQ multiplex PCR; TCRdb lists only in-frame clones, some missing. The sample lists more than 15,000 clones, roughly 90% occurring once. Trimming left V 1 base short and J 8 bases short, with 9 bases between. Germline-derived CDR1 and CDR2 are SGHTA and FQGNSA. This CDR3 region has 13 residues. The rearrangement joins TRBV7-2 to TRBJ1-3; D gene ambiguous. This specimen was peripheral blood, taken before any cancer treatment. The sequence came from a man aged 40-75 years with stage I lung adenocarcinoma. CDR3 sequence (DNA): TGTGCCAGCAGCTTAGGGCAGGAACACACCATATATTTT. Amino acid sequence: CASSLGQEHTIYF.